Sequencing of this T cell receptor beta chain was carried out in a study of blood T cells in healthy people across ages. The study's findings and limits: Naive T cell percentage by flow cytometry tracked strongly with beta diversity.

Per germline, CDR1 MNHNS and CDR2 SASEGT. This CDR3 has 15 residues. V lost 6 bases to trimming and J lost 1 base; unmatched junction nucleotides: 5. A second roughly 6 to 12 cycle PCR used barcoded and J-beta primers. Every molecule of cDNA carried a tag from a template-switch adaptor with 12 random nucleotides. TCRdb reanalysed the 5' RACE reads using MiXCR and keeps one entry per CDR3 protein. The table lists roughly 1,500,000 distinct CDR3 sequences, about 35% of them singletons. As to this clonotype: The antigen is undetermined.

The V gene is TRBV6-1, the J gene TRBJ2-2; 7 positions agree with TRBD1. Sequencing was carried out using blood. The TCR sequence derives from a woman between 25 and 40 years old in good health. In DNA, the CDR3 is TGTGCCAGCAGCGGGACAGCTAGGAACACCGGGGAGCTGTTTTTT. It translates to CASSGTARNTGELFF.